The 14 T cell receptor beta chains in this list originate from one sample, sequenced in a study of identical twins. MiXCR was run by TCRdb on the 5' RACE reads, yielding one entry per CDR3 protein. The sample lists 300,000 to 400,000 distinct CDR3 sequences; around an eighth were seen once. This sample also belongs to another study, concerning yellow fever vaccine responses in identical twins.

Sequencing was done on a sample of CD8+ T cells sorted from blood. These receptor sequences come from a woman younger than 35 in good health.

In this sample, this clonotype turned up a few times. The chain couples TRBV20-1 to TRBJ2-1; 7 bases are shared with TRBD2. The CDR3 spans 14 residues. The germline V gene has CDR1 DFQATT and CDR2 SNEGSKA (reference sequence). After removal of 6 bases from V and 9 bases from J, the junction contained 14 bases not matched to a gene. CDR3 coding DNA: TGCAGTGCCCACAGGCGGGAGTATTTCGGTGAGCAGTTCTTC. Its protein is CSAHRREYFGEQFF.

The chain employs TRBV4-1 and TRBJ2-5; D is unclear. CDR3 length: 12 amino acids. V was shortened by 2 bases and J by 4 bases, with 5 bases between the two germline ends. CDR1 MGHRA and CDR2 YSYEKL come from the germline V gene. The CDR3 DNA sequence: TGCGCCAGCAGCCAATATGGAGAGACCCAGTACTTC. The encoded protein is CASSQYGETQYF.

The rearrangement uses TRBV25-1 and TRBJ2-5; possible D gene TRBD1, 6 bases. CDR1 is MGHDK, CDR2 SYGVNS, per germline. This CDR3 region has 15 residues. Trimming left V 4 bases short and J 0 bases short, with 12 bases between. CDR3 coding DNA: TGTGCCAGCAGTGCCACAGGGACGTACCAAGAGACCCAGTACTTC. Amino acid sequence: CASSATGTYQETQYF.

This clonotype was counted at least ten times. In DNA, the CDR3 is TGCGCCAGCAGCCAATTTGGACAGGGGGCGAATCTAGAGACCCAGTACTTC. Translating gives CASSQFGQGANLETQYF. This chain links TRBV4-1 with TRBJ2-5, with 11 bases identical to TRBD1. CDR3 length equals 17 residues. Germline V gene data show CDR1 as MGHRA and CDR2 as YSYEKL. Trimming at V came to 2 bases and at J to 4 bases, leaving 9 bases not matched to a gene.

This chain connects TRBV5-5 to TRBJ2-7, with 7 nucleotides matching TRBD1. Unmatched junction bases numbered 7, after V lost 4 bases and J lost 6 bases. The CDR3 runs to 13 residues. Germline V lookup: CDR1 SGHKS, CDR2 YYEKEE (reference sequence). This chain's CDR3 is CASSPTGYIEQYF. The CDR3 coding sequence is TGTGCCAGCAGCCCGACAGGGTATATCGAGCAGTACTTC.

Only a few counts were recorded for this clonotype. The V gene is TRBV6-2 or TRBV6-3, the J gene TRBJ2-3; 11 bases fit TRBD2. Unmatched junction bases numbered 14, after V lost 0 bases and J lost 0 bases. Per germline, CDR1 MNHEY and CDR2 SVGEGT. This CDR3 has 21 amino acids. The CDR3 region has the DNA TGTGCCAGCAGTTACTCGAAAACGACTAGCGGGGACCTGCCTAGCACAGATACGCAGTATTTT. It encodes CASSYSKTTSGDLPSTDTQYF.

This clonotype came up a few times. This chain joins TRBV5-1 and TRBJ1-1, with a possible D match to TRBD1 (6 bases). Germline assignment: CDR1 SGHRS and CDR2 YFSETQ. CDR3 length: 14 residues. Between the trimmed V and J ends, which lost 4 bases and 7 bases, there was a span of 17 bases. The CDR3, as DNA: TGCGCCAGCAGCCCCGGGCTTGTGGACAGTGAAGCTTTCTTT. It encodes CASSPGLVDSEAFF. Full variable domain (remainder filled in from reference TRBV5-1 and TRBJ1-1): KAGVTQTPRYLIKTRGQQVTLSCSPISGHRSVSWYQQTPGQGLQFLFEYFSETQRNKGNFPGRFSGRQFSNSRSEMNVSTLELGDSALYLCASSPGLVDSEAFFGQGTRLTVV.

This clonotype has a handful of counts. The rearrangement uses TRBV6-2 or TRBV6-3 and TRBJ2-3, with 12 bases aligning to TRBD1. V gave up 2 bases and J gave up 4 bases; unmatched junction bases: 10. Per germline, CDR1 MNHEY and CDR2 SVGEGT. The CDR3 runs to 18 residues. CDR3 sequence: CASSYAGTGGGIADTQYF. The CDR3 bases are TGTGCCAGCAGTTACGCCGGGACAGGGGGCGGAATCGCAGATACGCAGTATTTT.

This clonotype showed up many times. The genes are TRBV12-3 or TRBV12-4 and TRBJ2-7; D may be TRBD1 or TRBD2 (5 bases each). V lost 5 bases and J lost 2, with 13 bases in between. The CDR3 consists of 14 residues. The CDR3 here is CASSRRAGAYEQYF. The CDR3 nucleotides read TGTGCCAGCAGTCGCAGGGCCGGGGCCTACGAGCAGTACTTC.

This chain uses TRBV20-1 with TRBJ2-1; TRBD2 agrees at 8 bases. Losses at the gene ends were 0 bases for V and 8 bases for J; bases not matched to a gene: 9. Germline CDR1 and CDR2: DFQATT and SNEGSKA (reference sequence). The CDR3 runs 15 residues. The CDR3 nucleotides read TGCAGTGCTAGAGATAGCGGGACACCCATGTATGAGCAGTTCTTC. Its protein product is CSARDSGTPMYEQFF.

The V gene is TRBV9, the J gene TRBJ2-3, with TRBD1 as a possible D gene (6 bases). Germline CDR1 is SGDLS and CDR2 is YYNGEE. CDR3 length: 15 amino acids. V was trimmed by 4 bases and J by 2 bases, leaving 14 bases between them. Here the CDR3 reads CASSPWDMDTDTQYF. The CDR3 DNA reads as TGTGCCAGCAGCCCTTGGGACATGGACACAGATACGCAGTATTTT.

The chain links TRBV20-1 to TRBJ2-1; D is unclear. The CDR3 consists of 14 residues. Germline V CDR1 and CDR2: DFQATT, SNEGSKA (reference sequence). The V end was cut by 6 bases, the J end by 0 bases, with 12 bases between. The CDR3 sequence: CSAPPESSYNEQFF. The CDR3, as DNA: TGCAGTGCACCGCCAGAGAGCTCCTACAATGAGCAGTTCTTC.

The chain uses TRBV12-3 or TRBV12-4 and TRBJ2-3; the match to TRBD2 covers 8 bases. V was clipped by 2 bases and J by 1 base; unmatched bases: 11. The CDR3 is 18 amino acids. Written as DNA, the CDR3 is TGTGCCAGCAGTTTAATTTTGAGCGGGGGTAAGGGCACAGATACGCAGTATTTT. Its protein product is CASSLILSGGKGTDTQYF.

The chain uses TRBV7-8 and TRBJ2-1; TRBD2 aligns across 13 bases. The CDR3 spans 15 residues. The germline gives CDR1 SGHVS, CDR2 FQNEAQ. V lost 5 bases to trimming and J lost 7 bases; unmatched junction nucleotides: 5. CDR3 coding DNA: TGTGCCAGCAGCGAGACTAGCGGGGGGCAGAATGAGCAGTTCTTC. Protein sequence: CASSETSGGQNEQFF.